Sequencing of this T cell receptor beta chain was carried out in a study of blood T cell repertoires in COVID-19. On the study more broadly: The study drew acute and convalescent COVID-19 samples from the United States, Italy and Spain. T cells, B-cell-depleted T cells, or PBMCs supplied cDNA or gDNA.

CDR1 and CDR2 (germline): SGHVS, FNYEAQ. With V trimmed by 8 bases and J by 10 bases, 13 bases remained unmatched. The CDR3 has 15 amino acids. The method was immunoSEQ multiplex PCR; TCRdb's version includes in-frame clones alone and lacks a portion of them. The table lists 130,000 to 150,000 clones, roughly four fifths of them singletons. The chain combines TRBV7-6 with TRBJ1-6; 8 bases are a match to TRBD1. This clonotype was obtained from a human donor with acute or convalescent COVID-19. The donor label of this sample is uncertain. Sequencing was done on a sample of peripheral blood. Written as DNA, the CDR3 is TGTGCCAGCTCCTTAGTAGGACAGGGACACTCACCCCTCCACTTT. It codes for CASSLVGQGHSPLHF.